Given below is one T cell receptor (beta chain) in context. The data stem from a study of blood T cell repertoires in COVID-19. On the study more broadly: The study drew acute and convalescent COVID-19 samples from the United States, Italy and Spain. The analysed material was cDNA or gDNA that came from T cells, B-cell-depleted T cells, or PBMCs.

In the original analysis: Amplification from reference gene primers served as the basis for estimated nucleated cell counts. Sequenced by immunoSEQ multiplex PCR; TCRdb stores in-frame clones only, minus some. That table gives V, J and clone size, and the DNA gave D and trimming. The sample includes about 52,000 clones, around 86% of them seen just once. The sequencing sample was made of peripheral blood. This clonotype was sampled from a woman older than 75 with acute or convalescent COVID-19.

The CDR3 sequence: CASSIGQGIGELFF. CDR3 in DNA: TGTGCCAGTAGTATAGGGCAGGGGATCGGGGAGCTGTTTTTT. The chain recombines TRBV19 with TRBJ2-2; weak D call: TRBD1 (6 bases). Germline V gene data show CDR1 as LNHDA and CDR2 as SQIVND (reference sequence). With 1 base removed from V and 7 bases from J, the gap between germline ends came to 10 bases. The CDR3 sequence is 14 residues long.